This TCR beta chain was observed in a study of shared clonotypes between healthy human individuals. Whole-study findings and limits: Estimated richness was generally greater in naive than memory subsets.

CDR3 length equals 15 residues. With V trimmed by 1 base and J by 1 base, 4 bases remained unmatched. CDR1 and CDR2 (germline): SEHNR, FQNEAQ (reference sequence). The naive CD8 population came from CD45RO-negative cells selected for CCR7, without terminally differentiated effector memory CD45RA+ cells. TCRdb's table, derived via immunoSEQ multiplex PCR, lists solely in-frame clones and lacks some. The data contain about 550,000 clones, nearly 97% of them singletons. For this clone: Its matching antigen is unknown.

The receptor was derived from a woman in her 30s in good health. The chain links TRBV7-9 to TRBJ2-7, with 7 nucleotides matching TRBD2. Sequenced: naive CD8+ T cells sorted from blood. The CDR3: CASSLGGRGSYEQYF. CDR3 nucleotides: TGTGCCAGCAGCTTAGGTGGGAGGGGTTCCTACGAGCAGTACTTC.